One sample yielded the 8 T cell receptor beta chains listed below, sequenced in a study of blood T cell repertoires in COVID-19. Only in-frame clones appear in the TCRdb table, and some are missing; sequencing was by immunoSEQ multiplex PCR. The data show roughly 260,000 clones, with roughly four fifths seen just once and 3% to 4.5% held by the top ten. Sequenced material: PBMCs or T cells enriched from blood (not recorded which). These receptors came from a middle-aged woman who had been exposed to COVID-19.

The V call is TRBV11-3, the J call TRBJ2-2, with D possibly TRBD2 on 7 matching bases. The V gene's germline CDR1 is SGHNT and CDR2 YENEEA. The CDR3 extends over 16 amino acids. Trimming shortened V by 5 bases and J by 4 bases, and 17 bases separated the two germline ends. The CDR3 protein is CASSPRGGLGTGELFF. CDR3 sequence (DNA): TGTGCCAGCAGCCCGAGGGGGGGATTGGGCACCGGGGAGCTGTTTTTT.

The V and J genes are TRBV5-1 and TRBJ1-2, with D perhaps matching TRBD1 (6 bases). Trimming removed 1 base from V and 6 bases from J, with 10 bases in between. The CDR3 spans 13 residues. Germline V CDR1 and CDR2: SGHRS, YFSETQ. In nucleotides, the CDR3 is TGCGCCAGCAGCTTGCAGGGGAAGGATGGCTACACCTTC. It translates to CASSLQGKDGYTF.

The chain is built from TRBV6-1 and TRBJ1-3; D uncertain. V lost 6 bases and J 0 bases, leaving 9 bases between the germline ends. The CDR3 covers 14 residues. The germline gives CDR1 MNHNS, CDR2 SASEGT. CDR3 region: CASSGLISGNTIYF. CDR3 sequence (DNA): TGTGCCAGCAGCGGACTGATCTCTGGAAACACCATATATTTT.

The chain uses TRBV5-5 and TRBJ2-1, with 12 positions matching TRBD1. This CDR3 has 15 residues. Germline V lookup: CDR1 SGHKS, CDR2 YYEKEE (reference sequence). Losses at the gene ends were 4 bases for V and 9 bases for J; bases not matched to a gene: 8. CDR3 nucleotides: TGTGCCAGCAGCCTCCCGGGACAGGGGGCCGGTGAGCAGTTCTTC. It translates to CASSLPGQGAGEQFF.

V usage is TRBV9 and J usage is TRBJ1-4; no reliable D call. CDR1 SGDLS and CDR2 YYNGEE come from the germline V gene. This CDR3 has 17 residues. Trimming removed 0 bases from V and 4 bases from J, with 16 bases in between. In DNA, the CDR3 is TGTGCCAGCAGCGTAGCTGGCACAGACGTCATTAATGAAAAACTGTTTTTT. It translates to CASSVAGTDVINEKLFF.

The V and J genes are TRBV11-2 and TRBJ2-1; TRBD1 matches 7 bases. The CDR3 is made up of 17 amino acids. Germline V lookup: CDR1 SGHAT, CDR2 FQNNGV. V was pared by 6 bases and J by 4 bases, with 15 bases of the junction left unmatched. The CDR3 DNA reads TGTGCCAGCAGACTACCATTTCGGTCCAGGGGGTACAATGAGCAGTTCTTC. The encoded protein is CASRLPFRSRGYNEQFF.

This chain joins TRBV4-2 and TRBJ1-5; D is unclear. The V end was cut by 0 bases, the J end by 6 bases, with 18 bases between. Germline loops: CDR1 LGHNA, CDR2 YNFKEQ. This CDR3 is 17 amino acids long. As DNA, the CDR3 is TGTGCCAGCAGCCAAGAAAATCTAAATCTAGGTGGTCAGCCCCAGCATTTT. Its translation: CASSQENLNLGGQPQHF.

V usage is TRBV10-2 and J usage is TRBJ1-1; possible D gene TRBD1, 5 bases. The germline V gene has CDR1 WSHSY and CDR2 SAAADI. There are 14 residues in the CDR3. V lost 2 bases, J lost 6 bases, and 13 bases lay in between. CDR3 DNA: TGCGCCAGCAGTGAGGCTTGGGGCGGGGCTGAAGCTTTCTTT. Protein sequence: CASSEAWGGAEAFF.